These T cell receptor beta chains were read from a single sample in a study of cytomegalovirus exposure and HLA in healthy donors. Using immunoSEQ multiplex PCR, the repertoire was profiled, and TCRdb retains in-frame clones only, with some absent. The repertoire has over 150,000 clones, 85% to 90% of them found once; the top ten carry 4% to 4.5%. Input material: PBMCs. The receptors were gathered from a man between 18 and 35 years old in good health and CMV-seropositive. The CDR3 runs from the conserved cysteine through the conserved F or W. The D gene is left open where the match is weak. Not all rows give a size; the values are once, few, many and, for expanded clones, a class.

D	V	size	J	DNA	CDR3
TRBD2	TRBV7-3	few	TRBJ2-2	TGTGCCAGCAGCCCGTCACTAGCGTCACTTACCGGGGAGCTGTTTTTT	CASSPSLASLTGELFF
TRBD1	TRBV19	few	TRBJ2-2	TGTGCCAGTAGTGACAGGGGTTCGGGCACCGGGGAGCTGTTTTTT	CASSDRGSGTGELFF
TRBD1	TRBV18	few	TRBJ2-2	TGTGCCAGTTCATCAGGGGGCTTGACCGGGGAGCTGTTTTTT	CASSSGGLTGELFF
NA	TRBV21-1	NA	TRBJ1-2	TGTGCCAGCAACTCTGACAGGGGGCGTCTTGTCTATGGCTACACCTTC	CASNSDRGRLVYGYTF
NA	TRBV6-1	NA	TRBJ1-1	TGTGCCAGCAGTACAGGGATTGAAGCTTTCTTT	CASSTGIEAFF
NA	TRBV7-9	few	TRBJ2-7	TGTGCCAGCAGCTTAACCGGGGACGAGCAGTACTTC	CASSLTGDEQYF
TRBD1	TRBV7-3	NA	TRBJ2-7	TGTGCCAGCAGCTCTAGACCCTGGACAGGGATGGACTACGAGCAGTACTTC	CASSSRPWTGMDYEQYF
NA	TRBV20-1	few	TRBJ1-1	TGCAGTGCTAGAGCTCCTGAAGCTTTCTTT	CSARAPEAFF
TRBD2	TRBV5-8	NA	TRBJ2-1	TGTGCCAGCAGCACGGGACTAGCGGAATACAATGAGCAGTTCTTC	CASSTGLAEYNEQFF
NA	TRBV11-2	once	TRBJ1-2	TGTGCCAGCAGCTTAGCTAAGGGGCCGGGCTACACCTTC	CASSLAKGPGYTF
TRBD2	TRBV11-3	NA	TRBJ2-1	TGTGCCAGCAGCCGTAGTTGGTCGTCTAGCGGGAGGTATGAGCAGTTCTTC	CASSRSWSSSGRYEQFF
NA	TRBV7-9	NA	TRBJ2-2	TGTGCCAGCAGCACAACTAGTAACACCGGGGAGCTGTTTTTT	CASSTTSNTGELFF
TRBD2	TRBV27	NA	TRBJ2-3	TGTGCCAGTTATCCTCGGACTAGCGGGAGTGGACCAGATACGCAGTATTTT	CASYPRTSGSGPDTQYF
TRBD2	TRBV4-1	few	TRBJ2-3	TGCGCCAGCAGCCAAGACCTAGCGGGAGGGCCCACAGATACGCAGTATTTT	CASSQDLAGGPTDTQYF
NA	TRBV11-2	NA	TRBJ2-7	TGTGCCAGCAGCCTTGTTGGGAGCTACGAGCAGTACTTC	CASSLVGSYEQYF
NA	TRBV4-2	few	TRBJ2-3	TGTGCCAGCAGCGTGACGGGAGAACGCTCAGATACGCAGTATTTT	CASSVTGERSDTQYF
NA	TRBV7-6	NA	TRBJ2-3	TGTGCCAGCAGCTACGCGCGGGCGATCTCCCCGACAGATACGCAGTATTTT	CASSYARAISPTDTQYF
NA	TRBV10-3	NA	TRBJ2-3	TGTGCCATCAGTGAAACTCTAAGCACAGATACGCAGTATTTT	CAISETLSTDTQYF
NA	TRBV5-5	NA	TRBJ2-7	TGTGCCAGCAGCATCCTGGGAGGGGGTGGCGAGCAGTACTTC	CASSILGGGGEQYF
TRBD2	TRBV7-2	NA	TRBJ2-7	TGTGCCAGCAGCTTAGATTCGGGAGGGGTCGCCTACGAGCAGTACTTC	CASSLDSGGVAYEQYF
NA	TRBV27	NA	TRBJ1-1	TGTGCCAGCAGTCCTCTTGACAGCTTGAACACTGAAGCTTTCTTT	CASSPLDSLNTEAFF
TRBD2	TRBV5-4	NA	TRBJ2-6	TGTGCCAGCAGCACAAGGACAGACGAGCGGGAGGCTGGAGCCCCGGCTTTC	CASSTRTDEREAGAPAF
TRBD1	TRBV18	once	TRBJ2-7	TGTGCCAGCTCACCACCGGGACAGTACAACGAGCAGTACTTC	CASSPPGQYNEQYF
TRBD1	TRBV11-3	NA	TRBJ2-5	TGTGCCAGCAGCTTAGATCACGGCAGGGGGCGACGAGAGACCCAGTACTTC	CASSLDHGRGRRETQYF
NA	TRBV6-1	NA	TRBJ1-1	TGTGCCAGCAGTGAGGGCGTGAACACTGAAGCTTTCTTT	CASSEGVNTEAFF
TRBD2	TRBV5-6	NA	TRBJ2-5	TGTGCCAGCACCCCCCGGGGGGTAGGGCTTGCGACCCAGTACTTC	CASTPRGVGLATQYF
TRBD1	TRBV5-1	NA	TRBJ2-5	TGCGCCAGCAGCTTATCGACAGGGGGGAGGGAGACCCAGTACTTC	CASSLSTGGRETQYF
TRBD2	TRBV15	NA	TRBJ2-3	TGTGCCACCAGCAGAGATGTAGCGGGAGGGGGAGATACGCAGTATTTT	CATSRDVAGGGDTQYF
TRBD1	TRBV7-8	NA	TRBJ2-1	TGTGCCAGCAGCCCGAGTTGGGACAGGAATAATGAGCAGTTCTTC	CASSPSWDRNNEQFF
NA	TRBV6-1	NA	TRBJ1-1	TGTGCCAGCAGTGAAGCGCGGCGTAACACTGAAGCTTTCTTT	CASSEARRNTEAFF
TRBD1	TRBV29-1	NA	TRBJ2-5	TGCAGCGTTGGGTCTGGGCAGGGGGTAGGTGAGACCCAGTACTTC	CSVGSGQGVGETQYF
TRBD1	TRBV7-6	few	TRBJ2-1	TGTGCCAGCAGCATCGACAGGGGCGGCTACAATGAGCAGTTCTTC	CASSIDRGGYNEQFF
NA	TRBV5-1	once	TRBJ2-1	TGCGCCAGCAGCTTGACAACTCCAGGGGCCCTCTACAATGAGCAGTTCTTC	CASSLTTPGALYNEQFF
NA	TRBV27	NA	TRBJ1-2	TGTGCCAGCAGTTTATCCGGGGGGCTAGAAGGCTACACCTTC	CASSLSGGLEGYTF
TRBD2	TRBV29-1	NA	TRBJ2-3	TGCAGCGTTGGACCTAGCGGGACTAGCACAGATACGCAGTATTTT	CSVGPSGTSTDTQYF
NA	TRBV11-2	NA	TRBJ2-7	TGTGCCAGCAGCTTGGGGACAAAGGGAACAGGGCTTCACGAGCAGTACTTC	CASSLGTKGTGLHEQYF
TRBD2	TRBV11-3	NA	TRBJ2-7	TGTGCCAGCAGCCAGAGTCCGGGACTACCATCCTACGAGCAGTACTTC	CASSQSPGLPSYEQYF
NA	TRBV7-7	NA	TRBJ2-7	TGTGCTAGCAGCTTTAGGGGTGATAGCGAGCAGTACTTC	CASSFRGDSEQYF
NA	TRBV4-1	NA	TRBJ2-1	TGCGCCAGCAGCCCTAACTCGCGGATCCCACAGTTCTTC	CASSPNSRIPQFF
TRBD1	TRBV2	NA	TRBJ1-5	TGTGCCAGCAGTGAAGAAGGATTTTGGACAGGGCATCAGCCCCAGCATTTT	CASSEEGFWTGHQPQHF
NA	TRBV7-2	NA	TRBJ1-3	TGTGCCAGCAGCAGATCGGGGGGGAGCTCTGGAAACACCATATATTTT	CASSRSGGSSGNTIYF
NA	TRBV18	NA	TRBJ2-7	TGTGCCAGCTCTCCGACCGGGACATCAATCGAGCAGTACTTC	CASSPTGTSIEQYF
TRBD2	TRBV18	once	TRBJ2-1	TGTGCCAGCTCACCACGCCTCACTAGCGGGAGTAACGTTGAGCAGTTCTTC	CASSPRLTSGSNVEQFF
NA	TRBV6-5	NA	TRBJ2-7	TGTGCCAGCAGTTACTCGGAGGGTTTGGGCTACGAGCAGTACTTC	CASSYSEGLGYEQYF
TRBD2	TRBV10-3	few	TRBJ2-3	TGTGCCATCAGTGAGTTGGGGACTAGCGGGAGATTGGATACGCAGTATTTT	CAISELGTSGRLDTQYF
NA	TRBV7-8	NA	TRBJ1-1	TGTGCCAGCAGCTTTTTAGGGGGCACTGAAGCTTTCTTT	CASSFLGGTEAFF
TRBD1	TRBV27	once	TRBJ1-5	TGTGCCAGCAGTTTACAGGGGGCCCAGCCCCAGCATTTT	CASSLQGAQPQHF
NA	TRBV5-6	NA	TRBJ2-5	TGTGCCAGCAACCCTGCGACAGTCCAAGAGACCCAGTACTTC	CASNPATVQETQYF
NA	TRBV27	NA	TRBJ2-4	TGTGCCAGCAGTACTGCAAGGGGGGAGGGGTCGCTCATTCAGTACTTC	CASSTARGEGSLIQYF
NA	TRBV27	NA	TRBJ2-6	TGTGCCAGCAGTCCGTATTCTGGGGCCAACGTCCTGACTTTC	CASSPYSGANVLTF
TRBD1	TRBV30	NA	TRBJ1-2	TGTGCCTGGTCGACAGGGACTTATGGCTACACCTTC	CAWSTGTYGYTF
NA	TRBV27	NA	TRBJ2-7	TGTGCCAGCGGGCTAGCTGGCGAGCAGTACTTC	CASGLAGEQYF
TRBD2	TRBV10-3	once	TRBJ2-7	TGTGCCATCAGTGACAAGCGATTACGACCTGGACTAGCGGGATACGAGCAGTACTTC	CAISDKRLRPGLAGYEQYF
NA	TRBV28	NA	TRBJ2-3	TGTGCCAGCAGTTTAATGGACTCCAGCACAGATACGCAGTATTTT	CASSLMDSSTDTQYF